The 14 T cell receptor delta chains presented below share a single source sample, sequenced in a study of γδ T cells in repeated Plasmodium falciparum infection (dated by TCRdb to the early 2020s). Receptor amplification or capture employed multiplex PCR. The data were produced on an Illumina MiSeq. Clones were re-identified by TCRdb from the public reads with CATT, and rows with the same DNA were merged. The sample records 40,000 to 55,000 delta-chain clones, 1.9% of which are singletons. The ten largest clones add up to roughly 25% of the sample. For bulk TCR repertoire analysis, Vgamma9/Vdelta2+ and Vdelta2-negative gammadelta T cell populations were isolated by flow sorting from peripheral blood mononuclear cells. Sequencing used gamma-delta T cells from blood. The origin of the receptors is a pool of human donors (malaria-infected and uninfected, not separated).

This clone was found a few times. TCRdb pairs this DNA with a much larger clone's protein that differs at residue 8, likely a read error; the protein shown was translated from the DNA. The gene calls are TRDV3 and TRDJ1, with TRDD3 identical over 13 bases. The CDR3 has 24 amino acids. The V and J ends lost 2 bases and 0 bases, in that order; junction bases with no gene match: 30. Germline V CDR1 and CDR2: TVYSNPD, GDNSRS (reference sequence). Here the CDR3 DNA reads TGTGCCTTTGTCATCGCTCCGAATCTATCTACTGGGGGATACGGGCCTCTCTACACCGATAAACTCATCTTT. Its translation is CAFVIAPNLSTGGYGPLYTDKLIF.

This clone appeared many times. A far larger clone is one base from this, pointing to a likely read error. The sample holds other DNA sequences that translate to the same CDR3. The V and J genes are TRDV1 and TRDJ1, with D perhaps given as TRDD2 or TRDD3 (8 bases each). As TCRdb names no J gene, one was assigned here on the basis of a DNA match to germline. The CDR3 is 23 amino acids. Germline loops: CDR1 TSWWSYY, CDR2 QGS. The CDR3, as DNA: TGTGCTCTCGGGGTCCCTCCCCTCTTCCTACGTGGCTGGGGGAGAGACAGAACCGATAAACTCATCTTT. Translated, it gives CALGVPPLFLRGWGRDRTDKLIF.

Worth noting for this clone: Only one base separates this from a far larger clonotype, so it likely reflects a read error. Distinct nucleotide sequences in the sample also encode this CDR3. The rearrangement links TRDV1 to TRDJ3; D might be TRDD3 (6 bases). V dropped 0 bases and J dropped 0 bases, with 21 bases sitting between them. CDR3 length: 22 amino acids. Germline-derived CDR1 and CDR2 are TSWWSYY and QGS. CDR3 nucleotides: TGTGCTCTTGGGGAACTAGGGAGAGAGTGGGGGCTTTTCTCCTGGGACACCCGACAGATGTTTTTC. It translates to CALGELGREWGLFSWDTRQMFF.

This clone was found many times. The translation of this DNA and the TCRdb protein of a much larger clone differ at residue 3, probably owing to a read error; the protein shown here is translated from the DNA. J is TRDJ1 and V is TRDV3, with a possible D match to TRDD2 (7 bases). The ends were cut back, 4 bases at V and 0 bases at J, with 27 bases in the middle. The CDR3 covers 18 residues. Germline assignment: CDR1 TVYSNPD and CDR2 GDNSRS (reference sequence). The CDR3 region is CASNFPTWWGAYTDKLIF. As DNA, the CDR3 is TGTGCCTCGAATTTTCCTACGTGGTGGGGGGCGTACACCGATAAACTCATCTTT.

There are a few counts of this clone. This likely came from a read error, as a far larger clone is one base away. The identical CDR3 is also encoded by other nucleotide sequences in the sample. The J gene is uncalled and the V gene is TRAV38-2/DV8; the table assigns TRDD3, which was not confirmed against the DNA. The CDR3 length is 20 residues. Germline CDR1 and CDR2: TSESDYY and QEAYKQQN. The CDR3 reads CAYGGSLPMAMNWGIRRLIF. CDR3 in DNA: TGTGCTTACGGTGGGAGCCTTCCTATGGCCATGAACTGGGGGATACGAAGGCTCATCTTT.

This clone has more than one count but fewer than ten. This is likely an artifact of a read error, given a far larger clone one base away. Within the sample, other DNA sequences also encode this same CDR3. This chain uses TRDV2 with TRDJ1; the D gene is possibly TRDD3 (6 bases). No J segment appears in TCRdb, so it was assigned here by matching the sequence to germline. The germline V gene has CDR1 GEAIGNYY and CDR2 EKD. The CDR3 covers 15 residues. The CDR3 is CACDSVGAYTDKLIF. The CDR3 bases are TGCGCCTGTGACTCGGTGGGGGCCTACACCGATAAACTCATCTTT.

This clone was observed many times. This may be a read error: a much more frequent sequence differs by one nucleotide. Other DNA sequences in this sample translate to the same CDR3. The chain has TRDV1 and TRDJ4; 11 bases fit TRDD3. The germline V gene has CDR1 TSWWSYY and CDR2 QGS. The CDR3 has 20 amino acids. In DNA, the CDR3 is TGTGCTCTTGGGACTTCAAGCCAGAATTGGGTCTGGGGGATACACGGACCACTGATCTTT. It specifies CALGTSSQNWVWGIHGPLIF.

In this sample, this clone turned up many times. A far larger clone is off by one base, so a read error is likely. At the DNA level, this CDR3 is encoded by other sequences in the same sample as well. This rearrangement joins TRDV2 to TRDJ1, with 11 bases lining up with TRDD3. The J gene, missing from TCRdb, was assigned here through DNA to germline matching. Germline loops: CDR1 GEAIGNYY, CDR2 EKD. V shed 0 bases, J shed 0 bases, and the junction held 11 bases outside the gene matches. This CDR3 is 19 amino acids long. CDR3 nucleotide sequence: TGTGCCTGTGACACCGTTTCTGGGGGATACTCTGGGTACACCGATAAACTCATCTTT. As protein: CACDTVSGGYSGYTDKLIF.

As for this clone: The amino acid sequence in TCRdb belongs to a much larger clone and departs from this DNA's translation at residue 5, likely a sequencing read error; the sequence shown is translated from the DNA. J is TRDJ1 and V is TRDV1, with a possible D match to TRDD2 (6 bases). The J gene, missing from TCRdb, was assigned here through DNA to germline matching. CDR3 length: 17 amino acids. CDR1 and CDR2 from the germline V gene are TSWWSYY and QGS. V was shortened by 4 bases and J by 6 bases, with 24 bases between the two germline ends. CDR3 sequence reads: CALGGLKGLPAQHKLIF. CDR3 coding DNA: TGTGCTCTTGGGGGACTAAAGGGGCTTCCTGCCCAACATAAACTCATCTTT.

As to this clone: TCRdb's entry gives the protein of a much larger clone, which mismatches this DNA's translation at residue 16, likely from a read error; the protein reported here is translated from the DNA. V is TRDV1 and J is TRDJ1; TRDD3 might be the D (6 bases). The J gene, missing from TCRdb, was assigned here through DNA to germline matching. The ends were cut back, 2 bases at V and 1 base at J, with 38 bases in the middle. This CDR3 has 24 amino acids. From germline, CDR1 is TSWWSYY and CDR2 QGS. The CDR3 spells CALGEAVGTVKTPYWEIRTDKLIF. For the CDR3, the DNA is TGTGCTCTTGGGGAAGCGGTAGGAACGGTCAAAACTCCGTACTGGGAGATACGCACCGATAAACTCATCTTT.

This clone was seen a handful of times. TCRdb records a much larger clone's protein for this DNA, with a difference at residue 11 that likely arises from a read error; the protein given is the translation of the DNA. The gene calls are TRDV1 and TRDJ1, with D possibly TRDD2 on 5 matching bases. Assignment of the J gene here rests on matching the DNA to germline, because TCRdb gives none. V was shortened by 2 bases and J by 3 bases, with 19 bases between the two germline ends. Germline assignment: CDR1 TSWWSYY and CDR2 QGS. This CDR3 is 17 amino acids long. The CDR3 spells CALGEYSYVGCADKLIF. The CDR3 DNA reads TGTGCTCTTGGGGAATACTCCTATGTTGGATGCGCCGATAAACTCATCTTT.

This clone came up many times. TCRdb shows a much larger clone's protein in place of this DNA's translation, and the two differ at residue 4, likely through a read error; the protein shown is translated from the DNA. V gene TRDV2 combines with J gene TRDJ1, with D perhaps matching TRDD3 (5 bases). TCRdb carries no J gene annotation; the J gene was assigned here by matching the DNA with germline. Germline CDR1 GEAIGNYY, CDR2 EKD. The CDR3 runs to 13 residues. The CDR3 DNA reads TGTGCCTGTGGCACCGTAGGGGACCATAAACTCATCTTT. It translates to CACGTVGDHKLIF.

This clone was seen a handful of times. A read error likely explains why the TCRdb protein, taken from a much larger clone, differs from this DNA's translation at residue 5; the protein shown is translated from the DNA. V gene TRDV1 combines with J gene TRDJ1, with 11 bases matching TRDD3. The J gene comes from matching the DNA to germline here; TCRdb lacks it. This CDR3 is built from 23 residues. Germline lookup yields CDR1 TSWWSYY and CDR2 QGS. With V trimmed by 4 bases and J by 0 bases, 25 bases remained unmatched. The CDR3 spells CALGGLVVPTDWGIILDTDKLIF. CDR3 bases: TGTGCTCTTGGGGGACTAGTTGTGCCTACCGACTGGGGGATAATTCTTGACACCGATAAACTCATCTTT.

In the case of this clone: The protein given by TCRdb reflects a much larger clone and differs at residue 19 from this DNA's translation, likely from a read error; the protein shown is the DNA's translation. V usage is TRDV1 and J usage is TRDJ1; TRDD3 matches at 7 bases. Germline-derived CDR1 and CDR2 are TSWWSYY and QGS. This CDR3 is 20 amino acids long. The CDR3 protein is CALGRRGLRCGGKRTDKLTF. The CDR3 DNA reads as TGTGCTCTTGGGAGAAGGGGCTTACGGTGTGGGGGAAAACGTACCGATAAACTCACCTTT.